A selection of T cell receptor beta chains follows, all from one sample in a study of identical twins. TCRdb re-derived calls from the 5' RACE reads in MiXCR, one entry per CDR3 protein. The sample contains 1.5 million to 2 million distinct CDR3 sequences, around a third of which appear only once. Sample: cord blood. The origin of the receptors is a newborn girl in good health. Each CDR3 is given with its conserved first and last residue. A D gene is named only where the DNA matches it firmly. Clone size, where shown, is once, few, many, or a class for clones that have expanded.

len,abundance,j_gene,d_gene,v_gene,CDR3aa,CDR3nt
20,once,TRBJ2-3,TRBD2,TRBV4-1,CASSPLGLTSGRGIGDTQYF,TGCGCCAGCAGCCCGCTCGGGTTGACTAGCGGGAGGGGAATCGGGGATACGCAGTATTTT
14,few,TRBJ1-2,NA,TRBV6-1,CASSLTVLNYGYTF,TGTGCCAGCAGTTTGACTGTATTGAACTATGGCTACACCTTC
14,NA,TRBJ2-3,NA,TRBV2,CASSAKRATDTQYF,TGTGCCAGCTCGGCGAAGAGGGCCACAGATACGCAGTATTTT
16,NA,TRBJ2-4,NA,TRBV2,CASSEVGRVYYNEQYF,TGTGCCAGCAGTGAAGTAGGCAGGGTTTACTACAATGAGCAGTACTTC
16,few,TRBJ2-1,TRBD1,TRBV25-1,CASSLIRQGSYNEQFF,TGTGCCAGCAGCTTAATCCGACAGGGCTCCTACAATGAGCAGTTCTTC
16,NA,TRBJ2-1,NA,TRBV7-9,CASSFGGEFSYNEQFF,TGTGCCAGCAGCTTTGGCGGGGAATTCTCCTACAATGAGCAGTTCTTC
15,NA,TRBJ2-1,NA,TRBV18,CASSPSVNRRNEQFF,TGTGCCAGCTCACCATCGGTCAATAGGCGGAATGAACAGTTCTTC
15,NA,TRBJ1-5,NA,TRBV2,CASSDRGHSNQPQHF,TGTGCCAGCAGTGATAGGGGTCATAGCAATCAGCCCCAGCATTTT
18,NA,TRBJ2-3,TRBD2,TRBV2,CASSKLAGRGGPTDTQYF,TGTGCCAGCAGTAAACTAGCGGGACGCGGGGGGCCCACAGATACGCAGTATTTT
13,NA,TRBJ2-7,NA,TRBV6-2/TRBV6-3,CASSYTVSYEQYF,TGTGCCAGCAGTTATACAGTCTCCTACGAGCAGTACTTC
14,NA,TRBJ2-7,TRBD2,TRBV20-1,CSAPYGGGLGEQYF,TGCAGTGCTCCCTACGGGGGAGGGCTGGGCGAGCAGTACTTC
14,many,TRBJ2-7,TRBD1,TRBV29-1,CSVRRDRGINEQYF,TGCAGCGTCAGAAGGGACAGGGGAATAAACGAGCAGTACTTC
14,many,TRBJ1-1,NA,TRBV27,CASSFGHLNTEAFF,TGTGCCAGCAGTTTCGGACACCTGAACACTGAAGCTTTCTTT
16,NA,TRBJ2-3,NA,TRBV7-6,CASSFKTSLCTDTQYF,TGTGCCAGCAGCTTCAAAACTAGTCTGTGCACAGATACGCAGTATTTT
16,NA,TRBJ2-3,TRBD1,TRBV7-8,CASSSPDRRYTDTQYF,TGTGCCAGCAGCTCTCCGGACAGGCGATACACAGATACGCAGTATTTT
14,many,TRBJ2-7,NA,TRBV7-2,CASSLAGFSYEQYF,TGTGCCAGCAGTTTGGCAGGATTTTCCTACGAGCAGTACTTC
16,NA,TRBJ2-7,NA,TRBV4-2,CASSQDVLGEHYEQYF,TGTGCCAGCAGCCAAGATGTACTGGGAGAGCACTACGAGCAGTACTTC